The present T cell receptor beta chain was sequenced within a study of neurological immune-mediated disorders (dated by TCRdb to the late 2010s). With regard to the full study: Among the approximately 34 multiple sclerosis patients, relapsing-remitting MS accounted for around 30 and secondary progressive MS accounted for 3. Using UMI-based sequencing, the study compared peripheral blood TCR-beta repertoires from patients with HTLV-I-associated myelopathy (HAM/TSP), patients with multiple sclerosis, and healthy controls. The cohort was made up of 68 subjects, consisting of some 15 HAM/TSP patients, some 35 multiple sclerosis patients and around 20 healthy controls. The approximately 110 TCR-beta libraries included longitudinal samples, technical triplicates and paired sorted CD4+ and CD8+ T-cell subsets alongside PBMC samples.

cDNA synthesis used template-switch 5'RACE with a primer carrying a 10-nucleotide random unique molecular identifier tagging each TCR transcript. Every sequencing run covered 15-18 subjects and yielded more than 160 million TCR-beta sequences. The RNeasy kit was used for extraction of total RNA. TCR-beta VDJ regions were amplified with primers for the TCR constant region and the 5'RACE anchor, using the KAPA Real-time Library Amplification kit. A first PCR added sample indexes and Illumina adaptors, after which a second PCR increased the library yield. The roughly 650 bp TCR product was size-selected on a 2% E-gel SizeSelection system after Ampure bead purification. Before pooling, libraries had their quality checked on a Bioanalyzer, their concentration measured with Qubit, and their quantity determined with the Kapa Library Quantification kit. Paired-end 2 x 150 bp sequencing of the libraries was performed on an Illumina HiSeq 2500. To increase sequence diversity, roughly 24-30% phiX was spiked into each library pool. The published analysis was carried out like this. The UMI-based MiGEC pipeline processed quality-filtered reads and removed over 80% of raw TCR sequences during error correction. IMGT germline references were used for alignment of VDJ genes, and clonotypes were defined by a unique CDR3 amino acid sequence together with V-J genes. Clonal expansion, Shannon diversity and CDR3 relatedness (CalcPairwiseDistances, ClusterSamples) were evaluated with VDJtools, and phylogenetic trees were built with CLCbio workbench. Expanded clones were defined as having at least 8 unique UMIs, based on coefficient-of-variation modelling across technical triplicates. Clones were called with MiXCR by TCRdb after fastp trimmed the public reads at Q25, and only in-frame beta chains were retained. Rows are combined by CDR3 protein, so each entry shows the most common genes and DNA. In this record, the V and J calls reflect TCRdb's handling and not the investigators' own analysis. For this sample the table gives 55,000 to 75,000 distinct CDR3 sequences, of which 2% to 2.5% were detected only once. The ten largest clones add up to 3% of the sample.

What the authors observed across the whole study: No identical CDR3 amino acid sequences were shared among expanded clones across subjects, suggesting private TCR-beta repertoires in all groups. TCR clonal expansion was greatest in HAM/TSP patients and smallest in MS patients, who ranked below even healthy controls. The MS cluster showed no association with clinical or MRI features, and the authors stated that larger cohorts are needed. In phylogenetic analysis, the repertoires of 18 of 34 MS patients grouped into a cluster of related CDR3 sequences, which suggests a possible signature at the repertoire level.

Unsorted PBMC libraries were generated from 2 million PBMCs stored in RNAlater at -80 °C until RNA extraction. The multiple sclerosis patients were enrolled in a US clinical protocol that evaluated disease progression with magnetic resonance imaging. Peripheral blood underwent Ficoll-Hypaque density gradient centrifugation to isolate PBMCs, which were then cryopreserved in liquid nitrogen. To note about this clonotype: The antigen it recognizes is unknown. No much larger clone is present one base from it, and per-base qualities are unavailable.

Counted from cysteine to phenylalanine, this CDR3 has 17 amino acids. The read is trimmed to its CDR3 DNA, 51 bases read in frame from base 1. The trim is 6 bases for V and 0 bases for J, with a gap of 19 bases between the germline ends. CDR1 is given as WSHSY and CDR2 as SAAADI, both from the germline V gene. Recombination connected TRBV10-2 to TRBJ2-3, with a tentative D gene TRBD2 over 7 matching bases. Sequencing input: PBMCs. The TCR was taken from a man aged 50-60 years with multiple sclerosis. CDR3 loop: CASSSGLGGRSTDTQYF. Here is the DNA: TGCGCCAGCAGCTCGGGGCTGGGGGGGCGAAGCACAGATACGCAGTATTTT.